This is a list of T cell receptor beta chains from one sample in a study of shared clonotypes between healthy human individuals. The data were produced by immunoSEQ multiplex PCR, yet TCRdb's version contains in-frame clones alone and is incomplete. The repertoire holds approximately 500,000 clones, with approximately 82% as singletons. The specimen sequenced was PBMCs. These TCRs come from a woman aged 40 to 50 in good health. Some clones in this sample may be carry-over from other donors' samples. The CDR3 runs from the conserved cysteine through the conserved F or W. The D gene is left open where the match is weak. Rows give clone size only sometimes, using once, few, many, or a class for an expanded clone.

abundance: NA; j_gene: TRBJ2-1; d_gene: NA; v_gene: TRBV11-2; CDR3aa: CASSFGVYNEQFF; CDR3nt: TGTGCCAGCAGCTTCGGCGTCTACAATGAGCAGTTCTTC
abundance: NA; j_gene: TRBJ2-5; d_gene: NA; v_gene: TRBV7-6; CDR3aa: CASSLASRPETQYF; CDR3nt: TGTGCCAGCAGCTTAGCAAGTCGTCCGGAGACCCAGTACTTC
abundance: NA; j_gene: TRBJ2-7; d_gene: NA; v_gene: TRBV2; CDR3aa: CASSEGGNTYEQYF; CDR3nt: TGTGCCAGCAGTGAAGGCGGGAACACCTACGAGCAGTACTTC
abundance: once; j_gene: TRBJ1-1; d_gene: NA; v_gene: TRBV15; CDR3aa: CATSRDRQNTEAFF; CDR3nt: TGTGCCACCAGCAGAGATCGGCAAAACACTGAAGCTTTCTTT
abundance: NA; j_gene: TRBJ2-7; d_gene: TRBD2; v_gene: TRBV9; CDR3aa: CASSSVGVQREMDEQYF; CDR3nt: TGTGCCAGCAGCTCGGTGGGGGTACAGCGGGAGATGGACGAGCAGTACTTC
abundance: NA; j_gene: TRBJ1-1; d_gene: NA; v_gene: TRBV15; CDR3aa: CATSPPGQGSGTEAFF; CDR3nt: TGTGCCACCAGCCCCCCGGGACAAGGATCCGGGACTGAAGCTTTCTTT
abundance: once; j_gene: TRBJ2-3; d_gene: TRBD2; v_gene: TRBV10-2; CDR3aa: CASSQGLAGGTDTQYF; CDR3nt: TGCGCCAGCAGTCAGGGACTAGCGGGAGGTACAGATACGCAGTATTTT
abundance: few; j_gene: TRBJ2-6; d_gene: TRBD2; v_gene: TRBV7-9; CDR3aa: CASSLVGGGESGANVLTF; CDR3nt: TGTGCCAGCAGCTTAGTAGGCGGGGGAGAATCTGGGGCCAACGTCCTGACTTTC
abundance: NA; j_gene: TRBJ1-5; d_gene: TRBD1; v_gene: TRBV30; CDR3aa: CAWSVGDSGNQPQHF; CDR3nt: TGTGCCTGGAGCGTGGGGGACAGCGGTAATCAGCCCCAGCATTTT
abundance: NA; j_gene: TRBJ1-5; d_gene: TRBD1; v_gene: TRBV18; CDR3aa: CASSQRGQGDYQPQHF; CDR3nt: TGTGCCAGCTCACAAAGGGGACAGGGAGATTATCAGCCCCAGCATTTT
abundance: NA; j_gene: TRBJ2-2; d_gene: NA; v_gene: TRBV11-2; CDR3aa: CASSRSGRGRTGELFF; CDR3nt: TGTGCCAGCAGCAGATCCGGTAGGGGCCGGACCGGGGAGCTGTTTTTT
abundance: once; j_gene: TRBJ2-2; d_gene: NA; v_gene: TRBV6-1; CDR3aa: CATLLGGGELFF; CDR3nt: TGTGCCACCCTGTTGGGTGGCGGGGAGCTGTTTTTT
abundance: NA; j_gene: TRBJ2-7; d_gene: NA; v_gene: TRBV11-2; CDR3aa: CASSLDRLFYEQYF; CDR3nt: TGTGCCAGCAGCTTAGATCGATTATTTTACGAGCAGTACTTC
abundance: few; j_gene: TRBJ1-1; d_gene: NA; v_gene: TRBV20-1; CDR3aa: CSATRVAEAFF; CDR3nt: TGCAGTGCTACCCGGGTAGCTGAAGCTTTCTTT
abundance: once; j_gene: TRBJ2-7; d_gene: NA; v_gene: TRBV4-2; CDR3aa: CASSQGGERGSYEQYF; CDR3nt: TGTGCCAGCAGCCAAGGGGGCGAGAGGGGATCCTACGAGCAGTACTTC
abundance: once; j_gene: TRBJ2-7; d_gene: TRBD1; v_gene: TRBV5-4; CDR3aa: CAFRRDRGSEQYF; CDR3nt: TGTGCCTTCAGGAGGGACAGGGGTAGCGAGCAGTACTTC
abundance: NA; j_gene: TRBJ1-1; d_gene: NA; v_gene: TRBV18; CDR3aa: CASSPQAAWNTEAFF; CDR3nt: TGTGCCAGCTCACCCCAAGCAGCATGGAACACTGAAGCTTTCTTT
abundance: NA; j_gene: TRBJ2-1; d_gene: TRBD2; v_gene: TRBV29-1; CDR3aa: CSVSSTSGYNEQFF; CDR3nt: TGCAGCGTTAGTTCCACTAGCGGATACAATGAGCAGTTCTTC
abundance: NA; j_gene: TRBJ2-1; d_gene: NA; v_gene: TRBV14; CDR3aa: CASSPARAQQFF; CDR3nt: TGTGCCAGCAGCCCAGCCCGGGCCCAGCAGTTCTTC
abundance: NA; j_gene: TRBJ2-3; d_gene: NA; v_gene: TRBV28; CDR3aa: CASSPPGHNTDTQYF; CDR3nt: TGTGCCAGCAGTCCCCCGGGACATAACACAGATACGCAGTATTTT
abundance: NA; j_gene: TRBJ2-2; d_gene: NA; v_gene: TRBV7-9; CDR3aa: CASSLVGRELFF; CDR3nt: TGTGCCAGCAGCTTAGTGGGAAGGGAGCTGTTTTTT
abundance: NA; j_gene: TRBJ1-5; d_gene: NA; v_gene: TRBV4-3; CDR3aa: CASSQDRREGQPQHF; CDR3nt: TGCGCCAGCAGCCAAGACCGCCGGGAAGGTCAGCCCCAGCATTTT
abundance: NA; j_gene: TRBJ2-5; d_gene: NA; v_gene: TRBV15; CDR3aa: CATSRDLWGIETQYF; CDR3nt: TGTGCCACCAGCAGAGATCTCTGGGGTATAGAGACCCAGTACTTC
abundance: NA; j_gene: TRBJ2-7; d_gene: NA; v_gene: TRBV2; CDR3aa: CASAGSGGEQYF; CDR3nt: TGTGCCAGCGCCGGATCGGGTGGCGAGCAGTACTTC
abundance: NA; j_gene: TRBJ2-7; d_gene: NA; v_gene: TRBV5-1; CDR3aa: CASSFNYEQYF; CDR3nt: TGCGCCAGCAGCTTCAACTACGAGCAGTACTTC
abundance: once; j_gene: TRBJ1-2; d_gene: TRBD1; v_gene: TRBV7-2; CDR3aa: CASSPAGRGHGYTF; CDR3nt: TGTGCCAGCAGCCCCGCCGGCAGGGGGCATGGCTACACCTTC
abundance: NA; j_gene: TRBJ2-3; d_gene: NA; v_gene: TRBV6-1; CDR3aa: CASSDKGGTDTQYF; CDR3nt: TGTGCCAGCAGTGATAAGGGAGGCACAGATACGCAGTATTTT
abundance: NA; j_gene: TRBJ2-3; d_gene: NA; v_gene: TRBV5-6; CDR3aa: CASSLVAGGTDTQYF; CDR3nt: TGTGCCAGCAGCTTAGTGGCCGGGGGCACAGATACGCAGTATTTT
abundance: NA; j_gene: TRBJ2-7; d_gene: NA; v_gene: TRBV11-2; CDR3aa: CASRGRYWRDYEQYF; CDR3nt: TGTGCCAGCAGGGGTAGATACTGGCGGGACTACGAGCAGTACTTC
abundance: NA; j_gene: TRBJ2-7; d_gene: NA; v_gene: TRBV11-1; CDR3aa: CASSFRDGYEQYF; CDR3nt: TGTGCCAGCAGCTTTAGGGACGGATACGAGCAGTACTTC
abundance: NA; j_gene: TRBJ2-1; d_gene: TRBD2; v_gene: TRBV5-4; CDR3aa: CASSPLAGSYNEQFF; CDR3nt: TGTGCCAGCAGCCCACTAGCGGGCTCCTACAATGAGCAGTTCTTC
abundance: NA; j_gene: TRBJ2-5; d_gene: NA; v_gene: TRBV7-9; CDR3aa: CASSFWAGSTQETQYF; CDR3nt: TGTGCCAGCAGCTTTTGGGCGGGGAGCACCCAAGAGACCCAGTACTTC
abundance: NA; j_gene: TRBJ2-7; d_gene: TRBD1; v_gene: TRBV4-1; CDR3aa: CASSHEDREKQYF; CDR3nt: TGCGCCAGCAGCCACGAGGACAGGGAGAAGCAGTACTTC
abundance: NA; j_gene: TRBJ1-6; d_gene: NA; v_gene: TRBV7-3; CDR3aa: CASSFQGKGSPLHF; CDR3nt: TGTGCCAGCAGCTTCCAGGGAAAGGGTTCACCCCTCCACTTT
abundance: NA; j_gene: TRBJ1-2; d_gene: NA; v_gene: TRBV5-1; CDR3aa: CASSMTEGSGYTF; CDR3nt: TGCGCCAGCAGCATGACAGAAGGGAGTGGCTACACCTTC
abundance: NA; j_gene: TRBJ2-1; d_gene: TRBD2; v_gene: TRBV9; CDR3aa: CASSALIAGNEQFF; CDR3nt: TGTGCCAGCAGCGCACTGATAGCGGGTAATGAGCAGTTCTTC
abundance: NA; j_gene: TRBJ2-4; d_gene: NA; v_gene: TRBV7-9; CDR3aa: CASSLLNIQYF; CDR3nt: TGTGCCAGCAGCCTCTTGAACATTCAGTACTTC